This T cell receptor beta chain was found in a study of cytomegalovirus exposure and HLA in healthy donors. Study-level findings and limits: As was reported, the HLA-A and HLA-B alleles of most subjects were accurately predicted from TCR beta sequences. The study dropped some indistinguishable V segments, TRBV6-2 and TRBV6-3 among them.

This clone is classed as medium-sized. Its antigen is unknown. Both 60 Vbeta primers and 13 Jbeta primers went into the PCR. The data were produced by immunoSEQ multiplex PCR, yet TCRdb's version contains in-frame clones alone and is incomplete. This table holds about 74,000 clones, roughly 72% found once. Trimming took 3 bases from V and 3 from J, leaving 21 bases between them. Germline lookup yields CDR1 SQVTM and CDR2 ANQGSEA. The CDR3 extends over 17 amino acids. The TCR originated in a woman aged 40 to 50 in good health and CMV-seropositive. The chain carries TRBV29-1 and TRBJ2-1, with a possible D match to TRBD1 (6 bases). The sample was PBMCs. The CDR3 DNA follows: TGCAGCGTTGAGCTGGGGACAATGGGTACTCTCTACAATGAGCAGTTCTTC. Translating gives CSVELGTMGTLYNEQFF.